The 27 T cell receptor beta chains in this list originate from one sample, sequenced in a study of tumor-infiltrating lymphocytes in primary liver carcinoma. The source material, 20-30 mg of unsorted bulk tissue, was used to co-extract RNA and DNA. TCR beta cDNA was made from approximately 500 ng total RNA with a constant-region primer. Three-round nested multiplex PCR performed with slightly modified ARM-PCR produced the TCR beta libraries. It was with TRBV1-TRBV30 forward primers and a C-beta reverse primer that the first two PCR rounds were run, at approximately 10 cycles each. TCRdb called the multiplex PCR reads again in MiXCR, with one record for every CDR3 protein. Found here are roughly 100,000 distinct CDR3 sequences, roughly four fifths of them singletons; the top ten hold 15% to 25%. The sequencing input was liver tumor tissue from sampling region 3. Stated subset: tumor region T3, left-lateral pole. The source is a man aged 35-49 years with primary liver carcinoma and hepatitis B virus infection.

The rearrangement joins TRBV29-1 to TRBJ2-7; maybe TRBD1 (6 bases). Per the germline V gene, CDR1 is SQVTM and CDR2 is ANQGSEA. This CDR3 has 11 residues. CDR3: CSDEQGYEQYF. The CDR3 nucleotides are TGCAGTGATGAACAGGGTTACGAGCAGTACTTC.

This clonotype was observed a single time. This clone may be a read error of a much larger clone one base away. The CDR3 does not end in the conserved phenylalanine or tryptophan, so this is likely a read error. The genes are TRBV5-4 and TRBJ1-2, with D perhaps TRBD1 (6 bases). The V gene lost 3 bases and the J gene lost 4 bases, with 13 bases spanning the gap. CDR1 and CDR2 (germline): SGHNT, YYREEE (reference sequence). The CDR3 consists of 14 residues. The CDR3 protein is CASSWAGDSYGYTS. The CDR3 nucleotides read TGTGCCAGCAGCTGGGCAGGGGATAGCTATGGCTACACCTCC.

This clonotype was counted ten times or more. A much larger clone differs from this one at a single base, so this may be a read error. J is TRBJ1-5 and V is TRBV6-6, with a weak D call TRBD1 (5 bases). From germline, CDR1 is MNHNY and CDR2 SVGAGI (reference sequence). Trimming took 10 bases from V and 0 from J, leaving 16 bases between them. This CDR3 contains 15 residues. The CDR3 sequence: CATTRGGLSNQPQHF. CDR3 coding DNA: TGTGCCACCACTCGGGGGGGTCTTAGCAATCAGCCCCAGCATTTT.

This clonotype showed up just a few times. As the CDR3 is not closed by the conserved phenylalanine or tryptophan, this likely results from a read error. This rearrangement joins TRBV29-1 to TRBJ1-2; the D is unclear. The CDR3 extends over 15 amino acids. Germline V gene lookup returns CDR1 SQVTM and CDR2 ANQGSEA. The CDR3: CSVMSAGKRNYDYTS. The CDR3 nucleotides are TGCAGCGTTATGAGTGCGGGGAAGAGGAACTATGACTACACCTCC.

A remark on this clonotype: Germline is not matched at one junction end, which may reflect a read error. The V and J genes are TRBV19 and TRBJ2-5; D is uncertain. The V gene's germline CDR1 is LNHDA and CDR2 SQIVND (reference sequence). The CDR3 loop spans 15 amino acids. The CDR3 spells CASSRDCRSQEAQYF. CDR3 in DNA: TGTGCCAGTAGTAGAGACTGCCGGAGCCAAGAGGCCCAGTACTTC.

In regard to this clonotype: The junction departs from germline at one end; a sequencing error may be responsible. The chain is built from TRBV29-1 and TRBJ2-3; 11 positions match TRBD2. This CDR3 has 14 residues. Germline V gene sequence: CDR1 SQVTM, CDR2 ANQGSEA. Here the CDR3 DNA reads TGCAGCGTTGCTGGACTAGCGGGCACAGATATGCAGTATTTC. Protein: CSVAGLAGTDMQYF.

In the case of this clonotype: At one boundary the junction diverges from the germline segment, which might be a read error. This chain uses TRBV11-2 with TRBJ2-5, with TRBD1 as a possible D gene (6 bases). CDR1 SGHAT and CDR2 FQNNGV come from the germline V gene. The CDR3 runs to 14 residues. The CDR3: CASSCSEGQETLCF. CDR3 bases: TGTGCCAGCAGCTGCAGCGAGGGACAAGAGACCCTGTGCTTC.

Worth noting for this clonotype: Its ends do not fully match the called genes, so a read error is possible. The chain uses TRBV5-1 and TRBJ1-6; D possibly corresponds to TRBD1 (5 bases). The CDR3 is 16 residues long. Germline V gene lookup returns CDR1 SGHRS and CDR2 YFSETQ. The CDR3 reads CTSSDSLTWHNSPLHF. CDR3 nucleotides: TGCACCAGCAGCGACAGCCTGACATGGCATAATTCACCCCTCCACTTT.

This chain connects TRBV7-2 to TRBJ2-3; perhaps TRBD1 as D (6 bases). Germline loops: CDR1 SGHTA, CDR2 FQGNSA. The CDR3 is 13 amino acids. V lost 4 bases and J lost 5, with 10 bases in between. CDR3 region: CASSWTDIDTQYF. CDR3 in DNA: TGTGCCAGCAGCTGGACAGACATAGATACGCAGTATTTT.

As for this clonotype: Because it lacks the conserved phenylalanine or tryptophan at the end, this CDR3 is likely a read error. The rearrangement joins TRBV6-1 to TRBJ2-3; D unresolved. This CDR3 is 12 amino acids long. The germline V gene has CDR1 MNHNS and CDR2 SASEGT. The V end lost 9 bases, the J end lost 2 bases, and 9 bases lay between the germline ends. CDR3 residues: CASKPITDTQYS. The CDR3 region has the DNA TGTGCCAGTAAGCCCATCACAGATACGCAGTATTCT.

CDR3: CASSPPRLARNIQYF. CDR3 coding DNA: TGTGCCAGCAGTCCTCCCAGGTTGGCTAGAAACATTCAGTACTTC. This chain connects TRBV28 to TRBJ2-4; D ambiguous. Germline V gives CDR1 MDHEN, CDR2 SYDVKM. V lost 5 bases, J lost 6 bases, and 17 bases lay in between. CDR3 size: 15 residues.

This chain uses TRBV29-1 with TRBJ2-2; TRBD1 matches 9 bases. Germline V gives CDR1 SQVTM, CDR2 ANQGSEA. CDR3 size: 14 residues. CDR3 nucleotides: TGCAACCTTGGGACAGGGCCAAACTCCGGGGAGCTGTTTTTT. Translating it yields CNLGTGPNSGELFF.

A note on this clonotype: The junction shows a germline mismatch at one end, possibly a read error. The V gene is TRBV6-1, the J gene TRBJ2-1; perhaps D is TRBD1 or TRBD2 (5 bases each). Germline V gives CDR1 MNHNS, CDR2 SASEGT. The CDR3 is 13 amino acids. Here the CDR3 reads CTSSETKDRGRLF. CDR3 DNA sequence: TGTACCAGCAGTGAGACTAAGGATAGGGGTAGGCTCTTC.

Note on this clonotype: This CDR3 is missing its conserved last phenylalanine or tryptophan, likely due to a read error. V gene TRBV28 combines with J gene TRBJ2-4, with D hard to call. The germline V and J ends were trimmed by 6 bases and 3 bases, with 9 bases remaining between them. This CDR3 has 13 residues. Looked up from germline, CDR1 is MDHEN and CDR2 is SYDVKM. CDR3 protein: CASSQGNKNIQYL. Written as DNA, the CDR3 is TGTGCCAGCAGCCAAGGCAACAAAAACATTCAGTACCTC.

This clonotype was recorded only once. The junction differs from germline at one of its ends, possibly a read error. This chain links TRBV4-3 with TRBJ2-2; D gene ambiguous. Germline V gives CDR1 LGHNA, CDR2 YSLEER. CDR3 size: 12 residues. CDR3 protein: CASNQAGGELFF. The CDR3 bases are TGTGCCAGCAACCAAGCCGGGGGGGAGCTGTTTTTT.

This clonotype appeared a few times. The V and J genes are TRBV4-2 and TRBJ2-1; 7 nucleotides agree with TRBD2. CDR1 and CDR2 (germline): LGHNA, YNFKEQ. The CDR3 sequence is 19 residues long. Trimming took 0 bases from V and 12 from J; bases not matched to a gene: 23. Here the CDR3 DNA reads TGTGCCAGCAGCCAAGATATAGCGGATGGACTAGTGGGAGGGAGCCCGCAGTTCTTC. Translating it yields CASSQDIADGLVGGSPQFF.

A note on this clonotype: One junction end does not reproduce the germline sequence, and a read error may be involved. CDR3: CASTLMKGDQPYHF. CDR3 DNA sequence: TGTGCCAGCACCCTGATGAAAGGGGATCAGCCCTACCATTTC. The gene calls are TRBV6-2 or TRBV6-3 and TRBJ1-5; D might be TRBD1 (5 bases). Germline V gene lookup returns CDR1 MNHEY and CDR2 SVGEGT. This CDR3 is 14 amino acids long.

The chain carries TRBV6-5 and TRBJ1-5, with a weak D call TRBD1 (6 bases). V was cut by 10 bases and J by 7 bases, with 17 bases left in between. CDR3 length: 13 amino acids. CDR1 is MNHEY, CDR2 SVGAGI, per germline. For the CDR3, the DNA is TGTGCCATCAGCTTACAGGGTAAACAGCCCCAGCATTTT. Translation gives CAISLQGKQPQHF.

A few counts support this clonotype. This may be a read error: a much more frequent sequence differs by one nucleotide. The chain links TRBV7-9 to TRBJ2-7; the D is unclear. Per germline, CDR1 SEHNR and CDR2 FQNEAQ (reference sequence). This CDR3 comprises 15 residues. CDR3 protein: CPSSFGQSRSYEQYF. Here the CDR3 DNA reads TGTCCCAGCAGCTTTGGGCAGTCCCGATCTTACGAGCAGTACTTC.

This chain uses TRBV5-4 with TRBJ1-1; tentative D call: TRBD1 (5 bases). Germline V gives CDR1 SGHNT, CDR2 YYREEE (reference sequence). CDR3 length equals 15 residues. Trimming stripped 6 bases from V and 10 bases from J, with 25 bases between. Here the CDR3 reads CASTLGRPGDALAFF. The CDR3 DNA sequence: TGTGCCAGCACTTTAGGTCGCCCCGGGGACGCTTTAGCTTTCTTT.

This clonotype was observed a few times. The chain has TRBV29-1 and TRBJ2-7; D possibly corresponds to TRBD1 (7 bases). This CDR3 spans 12 amino acids. Germline V gives CDR1 SQVTM, CDR2 ANQGSEA. V was cut by 4 bases and J by 2 bases, with 9 bases left in between. The CDR3 protein is CSVVRGAYEQYF. CDR3 DNA sequence: TGCAGCGTTGTCAGGGGGGCCTACGAGCAGTACTTC.

About this clonotype: Relative to the germline gene, one junction end is altered; a read error may explain this. V gene TRBV5-1 combines with J gene TRBJ1-1; the D gene is possibly TRBD1 (5 bases). This CDR3 contains 15 residues. Germline CDR1 and CDR2: SGHRS and YFSETQ. CDR3: CASSELGVTNTEVFF. DNA of the CDR3: TGCGCCAGCAGCGAATTAGGGGTTACGAACACCGAAGTTTTCTTT.

Concerning this clonotype: A much larger clone lies a single base off, so this may be a read error. No conserved phenylalanine or tryptophan is present at the end of the CDR3, so a read error is the likely explanation. The genes are TRBV2 and TRBJ2-7; 8 positions match TRBD1. The CDR3 has 13 residues. CDR1 and CDR2 from the germline V gene are SNHLY and FYNNEI. The V segment lost 4 bases and the J segment 4 bases; nucleotides outside the gene matches: 3. CDR3 amino acids: CASSGDRLYEQYL. In DNA, the CDR3 is TGTGCCAGCAGTGGGGACAGGTTGTACGAGCAGTACTTA.

This clonotype was found once. Germline and junction disagree at one end, which may indicate a read error. The chain joins TRBV6-2 or TRBV6-3 to TRBJ2-1; 9 positions agree with TRBD1. The CDR3 extends over 15 amino acids. Per germline, CDR1 MNHEY and CDR2 SVGEGT. The CDR3 reads CASSSPGQGTYNEHF. The DNA of the CDR3 is TGTGCCAGCAGCTCCCCGGGACAGGGTACCTACAATGAGCACTTC.

Concerning this clonotype: The missing conserved phenylalanine or tryptophan at the end of this CDR3 makes a read error likely. The chain employs TRBV11-2 and TRBJ1-1; D is unresolved. Looked up from germline, CDR1 is SGHAT and CDR2 is FQNNGV. This CDR3 is built from 13 residues. For the CDR3, the DNA is TGTGCAAGCACCCGGTCGGGAAACACTGAAGCTTTCTAT. It yields the protein CASTRSGNTEAFY.

CDR3 in amino acids: CATSRISDTGELFF. The CDR3 region has the DNA TGTGCCACCAGCAGGATTAGCGACACCGGGGAGCTGTTTTTT. This chain links TRBV15 with TRBJ2-2; D possibly corresponds to TRBD2 (5 bases). Germline CDR1 LNHNV, CDR2 YYDKDF (reference sequence). Trimming shortened V by 3 bases and J by 3 bases, and 8 bases separated the two germline ends. The CDR3 is made up of 14 amino acids.

This clonotype was detected only a few times. The V call is TRBV11-2, the J call TRBJ2-2; D ambiguous. This CDR3 contains 17 residues. The germline V gene encodes CDR1 SGHAT and CDR2 FQNNGV. The germline V and J ends were trimmed by 0 bases and 7 bases, with 18 bases remaining between them. The CDR3 loop is CASSLDHLGRDIGELFF. As DNA, the CDR3 is TGTGCCAGCAGCTTAGATCATCTGGGTAGGGATATCGGGGAGCTGTTTTTT. Full variable domain (rest looked up from reference TRBV11-2 and TRBJ2-2): EAGVAQSPRYKIIEKRQSVAFWCNPISGHATLYWYQQILGQGPKLLIQFQNNGVVDDSQLPKDRFSAERLKGVDSTLKIQPAKLEDSAVYLCASSLDHLGRDIGELFFGEGSRLTVL.